This T cell receptor (beta chain) emerged from a study of blood T cell repertoires in COVID-19. Living in about two dozen US areas, the participants were between 18 and 89 years of age. Cohort placement rested on clinical history that participants reported themselves. In Cohort 3, a recovered donor had either two negative PCRs, clearance, or symptom resolution. The CDR3 is 16 residues long. Trimming took off 2 bases at V and 4 bases at J, with 13 bases between the two ends. From germline, CDR1 is SGHRS and CDR2 YFSETQ. TCRdb's copy holds only in-frame clones and misses some; the assay was immunoSEQ multiplex PCR. The sample lists about 280,000 clones, less than 85% occurring once.

Sequencing input: PBMCs or T cells enriched from blood (not recorded which). J is TRBJ2-6 and V is TRBV5-1; D may be TRBD2 (6 bases). The clonotype originates from a woman aged 50 to 65 who had recovered from COVID-19. The CDR3 region has the DNA TGCGCCAGCAGCTTACTGCGGGGAGCAGGGGCCAACGTCCTGACTTTC. Its translation is CASSLLRGAGANVLTF.